Below are 8 T cell receptor beta chains sequenced from a single sample in a study of control samples from healthy donors and cancer patients. The data were produced by immunoSEQ multiplex PCR, yet TCRdb's version contains in-frame clones alone and is incomplete. This sample yields about 160,000 clones, of which approximately 90% are seen a single time; roughly 0.64% belongs to the top ten. Sequencing was carried out using blood. The receptors stem from a woman aged 25 to 39 in good health.

This chain links TRBV30 with TRBJ2-6, with D maybe TRBD1 (6 bases). This CDR3 spans 16 amino acids. V lost 2 bases and J lost 0, with 11 bases in between. Germline CDR1 GTSNPN, CDR2 SVGIG (reference sequence). In nucleotides, the CDR3 is TGTGCCTGGAGTTTAGAACAGGGCTCTGGGGCCAACGTCCTGACTTTC. Translating it yields CAWSLEQGSGANVLTF. The full variable domain, in which reference TRBV30 and TRBJ2-6 provide the parts outside the CDR3, is SQTIHQWPATLVQPVGSPLSLECTVEGTSNPNLYWYRQAAGRGLQLLFYSVGIGQISSEVPQNLSASRPQDRQFILSSKKLLLSDSGFYLCAWSLEQGSGANVLTFGAGSRLTVL.

The gene calls are TRBV4-1 and TRBJ2-1; 12 nucleotides line up with TRBD2. After removal of 4 bases from V and 5 bases from J, the junction contained 6 bases not matched to a gene. CDR3 length: 16 amino acids. Germline V gene lookup returns CDR1 MGHRA and CDR2 YSYEKL. Written as DNA, the CDR3 is TGCGCCAGCAGCCTTAGACTAGCGGGAGTAGACAATGAGCAGTTCTTC. It encodes CASSLRLAGVDNEQFF.

The chain is built from TRBV30 and TRBJ1-1, with unresolved D. The CDR3 totals 12 residues. Trimming removed 0 bases at V and 2 bases at J, with 4 bases between. CDR1 and CDR2 from the germline V gene are GTSNPN and SVGIG (reference sequence). The CDR3 DNA sequence: TGTGCCTGGAGTGTGGGAAACACTGAAGCTTTCTTT. Protein: CAWSVGNTEAFF.

The CDR3 sequence: CASSLEGVADLTYEQYF. The CDR3 region has the DNA TGTGCCAGCAGCTTAGAGGGGGTAGCGGATCTAACCTACGAGCAGTACTTC. The chain uses TRBV11-3 and TRBJ2-7, with a possible D match to TRBD2 (6 bases). Germline CDR1 and CDR2: SGHNT and YENEEA. V lost 0 bases, J lost 2 bases, and 17 bases lay in between. The CDR3 has 17 amino acids.

The gene calls are TRBV5-5 and TRBJ2-7, with D uncertain. Germline lookup yields CDR1 SGHKS and CDR2 YYEKEE (reference sequence). This CDR3 is built from 15 residues. Trimming took 0 bases from V and 1 from J, leaving 11 bases between them. For the CDR3, the DNA is TGTGCCAGCAGCTTGGCCCTGGGCCAGTCCTACGAGCAGTACTTC. Encoded protein: CASSLALGQSYEQYF.

The V gene is TRBV4-1, the J gene TRBJ2-2, with 7 nucleotides matching TRBD2. Germline V gene data show CDR1 as MGHRA and CDR2 as YSYEKL. The CDR3 sequence is 15 residues long. Trimming removed 1 base from V and 6 bases from J; junction bases left unmatched: 5. CDR3 sequence: CASSQGAGWSGELFF. The CDR3 nucleotides are TGCGCCAGCAGCCAAGGAGCGGGATGGTCCGGGGAGCTGTTTTTT.

The V gene is TRBV6-2 or TRBV6-3, the J gene TRBJ2-7; tentatively, D is TRBD2 (6 bases). CDR3 size: 16 residues. The V end was cut by 6 bases, the J end by 5 bases, with 23 bases between. Germline V lookup: CDR1 MNHEY, CDR2 SVGEGT. CDR3 nucleotides: TGTGCCAGCAGCCGACCACTCGGGACTCCGGGGAACGAGCAGTACTTC. Its translation is CASSRPLGTPGNEQYF.

This chain joins TRBV7-2 and TRBJ2-6; D perhaps matches TRBD1 (5 bases). This CDR3 spans 16 amino acids. The V end was cut by 7 bases, the J end by 0 bases, with 13 bases between. Germline V lookup: CDR1 SGHTA, CDR2 FQGNSA. Written as DNA, the CDR3 is TGTGCCAGCATCATGGGGCGGCCCTCTGGGGCCAACGTCCTGACTTTC. It encodes CASIMGRPSGANVLTF. Based on the CDR3 plus reference TRBV7-2 and TRBJ2-6, the full variable domain is GAGVSQSPSNKVTEKGKDVELRCDPISGHTALYWYRQSLGQGLEFLIYFQGNSAPDKSGLPSDRFSAERTGGSVSTLTIQRTQQEDSAVYLCASIMGRPSGANVLTFGAGSRLTVL.